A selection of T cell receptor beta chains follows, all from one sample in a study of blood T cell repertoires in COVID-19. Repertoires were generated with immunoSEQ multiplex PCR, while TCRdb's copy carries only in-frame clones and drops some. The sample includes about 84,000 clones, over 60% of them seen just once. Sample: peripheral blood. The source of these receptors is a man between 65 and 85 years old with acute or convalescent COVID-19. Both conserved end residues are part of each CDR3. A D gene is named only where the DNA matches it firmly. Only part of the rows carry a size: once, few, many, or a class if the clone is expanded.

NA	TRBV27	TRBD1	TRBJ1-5	CASSFSDRVQPQHF	TGTGCCAGCAGTTTCTCGGACAGGGTTCAGCCCCAGCATTTT
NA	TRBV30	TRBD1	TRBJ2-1	CAWKEGTGNNEQFF	TGTGCCTGGAAGGAGGGGACAGGGAACAATGAGCAGTTCTTC
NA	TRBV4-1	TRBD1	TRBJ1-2	CASSRQTGGAGWGYTF	TGCGCCAGCAGCCGACAAACAGGGGGCGCGGGATGGGGCTACACCTTC
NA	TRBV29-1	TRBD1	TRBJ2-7	CSVEDPRQGPYEQYF	TGCAGCGTTGAAGATCCGAGACAGGGTCCCTACGAGCAGTACTTC
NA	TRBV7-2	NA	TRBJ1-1	CASSSGPGMGTEAFF	TGTGCCAGCAGCTCCGGGCCAGGGATGGGTACTGAAGCTTTCTTT
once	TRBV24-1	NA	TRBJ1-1	CATSDPGRDEAFF	TGTGCCACCAGTGACCCAGGGAGGGACGAAGCTTTCTTT
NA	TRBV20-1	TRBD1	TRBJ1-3	CSASIDRVYGWSGNTIYF	TGCAGTGCTAGTATAGACAGGGTATACGGGTGGTCTGGAAACACCATATATTTT
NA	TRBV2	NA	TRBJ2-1	CASSDMTSEQFF	TGTGCCAGCAGTGACATGACTTCCGAGCAGTTCTTC
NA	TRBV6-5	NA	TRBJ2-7	CASSYSVTGSSYEQYF	TGTGCCAGCAGTTACTCGGTGACAGGTTCCTCCTACGAGCAGTACTTC
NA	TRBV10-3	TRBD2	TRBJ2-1	CAISESRTSGGPSYNEQFF	TGTGCCATCAGTGAGTCTAGGACTAGCGGGGGGCCCTCCTACAATGAGCAGTTCTTC
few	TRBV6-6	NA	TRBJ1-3	CASSSEGTAGNTIYF	TGTGCCAGCAGTTCTGAGGGAACGGCTGGAAACACCATATATTTT
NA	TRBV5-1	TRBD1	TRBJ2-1	CASRDSYNEQFF	TGCGCCAGCCGGGACAGCTACAATGAGCAGTTCTTC
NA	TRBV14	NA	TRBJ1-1	CASSLIGGYTEAFF	TGTGCCAGCAGTCTAATTGGGGGGTACACTGAAGCTTTCTTT
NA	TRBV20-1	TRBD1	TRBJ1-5	CSASLGQGQPQHF	TGCAGTGCTAGTTTGGGACAGGGTCAGCCCCAGCATTTT
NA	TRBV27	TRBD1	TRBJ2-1	CASSTRTGGFSDNEQFF	TGTGCCAGCAGTACGCGGACAGGGGGCTTTAGTGACAATGAGCAGTTCTTC
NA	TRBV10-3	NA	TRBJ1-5	CAIGPGDQPQHF	TGTGCCATCGGGCCAGGGGATCAGCCCCAGCATTTT
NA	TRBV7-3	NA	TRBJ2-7	CASSLAPGHEQYF	TGTGCCAGCAGCTTGGCCCCTGGGCACGAGCAGTACTTC
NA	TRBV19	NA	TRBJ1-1	CASSIPGRESEAFF	TGTGCCAGTAGTATCCCAGGGAGGGAGTCTGAAGCTTTCTTT
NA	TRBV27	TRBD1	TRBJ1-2	CASSSGTGNYGYTF	TGTGCCAGCAGTTCCGGGACAGGGAACTATGGCTACACCTTC
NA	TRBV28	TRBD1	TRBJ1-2	CASSLRGQADGYTF	TGTGCCAGCAGTTTACGGGGACAGGCGGATGGCTACACCTTC
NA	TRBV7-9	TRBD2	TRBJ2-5	CASSLRGGMEETQYF	TGTGCCAGCAGCTTACGGGGGGGAATGGAGGAGACCCAGTACTTC
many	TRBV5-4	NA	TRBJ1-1	CASSVDIRLTEAFF	TGTGCCAGCAGCGTGGACATACGCCTCACTGAAGCTTTCTTT